Below are 5 T cell receptor beta chains sequenced from a single sample in a study of Epstein–Barr virus B cells in breast cancer. Their antigens remain unidentified. The SMARTer Human TCR a/b Profiling Kit built libraries from RNA for both alpha and beta chains. TCRdb independently ran MiXCR on the 5' RACE reads; one entry per CDR3 protein. This sample has about 540 distinct CDR3 sequences, with 36% found just once. The sequenced sample was tumor-infiltrating lymphocytes expanded in culture. The receptors here all came from a woman between 35 and 50 years old with triple-negative breast cancer.

This rearrangement joins TRBV5-1 to TRBJ2-3; D might be TRBD2 (7 bases). This CDR3 comprises 16 residues. Germline lookup yields CDR1 SGHRS and CDR2 YFSETQ. The V gene lost 2 bases and the J gene lost 4 bases, with 17 bases spanning the gap. The CDR3 sequence: CASSFKGGPLADTQYF. The CDR3 bases are TGCGCCAGCAGCTTTAAGGGGGGGCCCCTCGCAGATACGCAGTATTTT. Full variable domain (outside the CDR3, taken from reference TRBV5-1 and TRBJ2-3): KAGVTQTPRYLIKTRGQQVTLSCSPISGHRSVSWYQQTPGQGLQFLFEYFSETQRNKGNFPGRFSGRQFSNSRSEMNVSTLELGDSALYLCASSFKGGPLADTQYFGPGTRLTVL.

This clonotype has only a few counts. The chain couples TRBV9 to TRBJ2-3, with TRBD2 matching 8 bases. Germline V lookup: CDR1 SGDLS, CDR2 YYNGEE. CDR3 length: 16 residues. V trimming: 3 bases; J trimming: 5 bases; junction bases outside the gene matches: 11. The CDR3 bases are TGTGCCAGCAGCGCTGCAGGACTAGCTGGGGGAGATACGCAGTATTTT. Translation: CASSAAGLAGGDTQYF. Based on the CDR3 plus reference TRBV9 and TRBJ2-3, the full variable domain is DSGVTQTPKHLITATGQRVTLRCSPRSGDLSVYWYQQSLDQGLQFLIQYYNGEERAKGNILERFSAQQFPDLHSELNLSSLELGDSALYFCASSAAGLAGGDTQYFGPGTRLTVL.

This sequence joins TRBV20-1 and TRBJ1-3; TRBD1 matches at 12 bases. Germline-derived CDR1 and CDR2 are DFQATT and SNEGSKA (reference sequence). V gave up 5 bases and J gave up 3 bases; unmatched junction bases: 8. The CDR3 spans 16 residues. DNA of the CDR3: TGCAGTGCTTCGTCCGGGACAGGGGGCAGTGGAAACACCATATATTTT. Its protein is CSASSGTGGSGNTIYF.

The chain employs TRBV9 and TRBJ2-1; D is undetermined. The CDR3 covers 12 residues. Between the trimmed V and J ends, which lost 0 bases and 4 bases, there was a span of 2 bases. CDR1 SGDLS and CDR2 YYNGEE come from the germline V gene. CDR3 DNA sequence: TGTGCCAGCAGCGTAGGATACAATGAGCAGTTCTTC. This encodes CASSVGYNEQFF.

The J gene is TRBJ2-1, the V gene TRBV11-3, with D possibly TRBD2 on 6 matching bases. Germline V lookup: CDR1 SGHNT, CDR2 YENEEA. Trimming took off 1 base at V and 4 bases at J, with 8 bases between the two ends. This CDR3 comprises 14 residues. CDR3 region: CASSLGGEYNEQFF. DNA for the CDR3: TGTGCCAGCAGCTTAGGGGGGGAGTACAATGAGCAGTTCTTC.